Described below is a single T cell receptor beta chain sequence and its context. Its antigen is unknown. The data are from a study of type 1 regulatory T cells. Study summary: This in vitro CD4 product, T-allo10, is enriched for Tr1 cells and alloantigen-specific.

MiXCR, run by TCRdb on the reads, gives a single entry per CDR3 protein. The sample shows about 23,000 distinct CDR3 sequences, roughly 45% of them seen only once. The CDR3 has 13 residues. V lost 2 bases, J lost 4 bases, and 0 bases stayed unmatched. CDR1 is MNHEY and CDR2 is SVGAGI in the germline V gene. The origin of this receptor is a human donor in good health. The chain employs TRBV6-5 and TRBJ2-3, with TRBD1 matching 7 bases. The sample was cultured T cells, either the whole culture or a sorted T cell fraction (not recorded which). The CDR3: CASSYDRADTQYF. The CDR3 bases are TGTGCCAGCAGTTACGACAGGGCAGATACGCAGTATTTT.